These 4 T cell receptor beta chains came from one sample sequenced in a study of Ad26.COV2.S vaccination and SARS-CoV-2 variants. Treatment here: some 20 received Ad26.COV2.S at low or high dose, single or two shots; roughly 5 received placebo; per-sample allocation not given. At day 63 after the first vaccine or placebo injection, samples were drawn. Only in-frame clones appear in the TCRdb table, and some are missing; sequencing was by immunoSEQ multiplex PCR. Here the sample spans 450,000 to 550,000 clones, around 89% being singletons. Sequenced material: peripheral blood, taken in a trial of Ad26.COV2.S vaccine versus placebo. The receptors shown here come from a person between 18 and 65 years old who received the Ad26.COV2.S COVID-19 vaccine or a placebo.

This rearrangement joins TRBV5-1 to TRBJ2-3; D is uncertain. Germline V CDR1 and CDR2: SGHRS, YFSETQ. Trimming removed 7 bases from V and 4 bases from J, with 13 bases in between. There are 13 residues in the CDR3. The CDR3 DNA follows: TGCGCCAGCTCTATTCCCGGAGCAGATACGCAGTATTTT. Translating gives CASSIPGADTQYF.

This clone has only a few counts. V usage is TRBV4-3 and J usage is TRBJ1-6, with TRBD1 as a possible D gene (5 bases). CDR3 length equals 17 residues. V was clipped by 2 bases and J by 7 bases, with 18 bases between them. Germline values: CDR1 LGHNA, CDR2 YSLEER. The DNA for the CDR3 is TGCGCCAGCAGCCAATTCCCTTCGACAGCCTCGAATTCACCCCTCCACTTT. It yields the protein CASSQFPSTASNSPLHF.

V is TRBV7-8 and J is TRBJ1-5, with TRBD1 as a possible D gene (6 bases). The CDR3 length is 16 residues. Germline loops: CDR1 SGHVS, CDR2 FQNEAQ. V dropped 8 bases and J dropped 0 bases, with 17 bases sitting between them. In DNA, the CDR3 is TGTGCCAGCCGCCCAGCAGGGGACTTTAGCAATCAGCCCCAGCATTTT. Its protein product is CASRPAGDFSNQPQHF.

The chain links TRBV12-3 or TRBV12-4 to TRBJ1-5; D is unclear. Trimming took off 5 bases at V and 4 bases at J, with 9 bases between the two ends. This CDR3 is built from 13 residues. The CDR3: CASSPTENQPQHF. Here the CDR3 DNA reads TGTGCCAGCAGTCCCACGGAAAATCAGCCCCAGCATTTT.